This TCR beta chain stems from a study of molecular identifiers for immune sequencing clone quantification. This clonotype was picked up many times. TCRdb passed the PCR reads through MiXCR, listing each CDR3 protein once. This table holds hundreds of thousands of distinct CDR3 sequences, 25% found once. The germline V gene encodes CDR1 SEHNR and CDR2 FQNEAQ (reference sequence). The ends were cut back, 4 bases at V and 4 bases at J, with 13 bases in the middle. The CDR3 totals 14 residues. Sorting defined naive CD8 T cells as CD8+CD4-CCR7+CD45RA+. The sequencing input was naive CD8+ T cells from blood, with Jurkat cell RNA spiked in. Regarding subset: FACS-sorted CD8+CD4-CCR7+CD45RA+ naive T cells. V and J are TRBV7-9 and TRBJ1-1; a weak D match, TRBD1 (5 bases). The sequence was collected from a human donor in good health. Some libraries in this study had Jurkat cell RNA spiked in. CDR3 sequence: CASSSLDGGTEAFF. The CDR3 DNA sequence: TGTGCCAGCAGCTCCCTGGACGGGGGCACTGAAGCTTTCTTT.